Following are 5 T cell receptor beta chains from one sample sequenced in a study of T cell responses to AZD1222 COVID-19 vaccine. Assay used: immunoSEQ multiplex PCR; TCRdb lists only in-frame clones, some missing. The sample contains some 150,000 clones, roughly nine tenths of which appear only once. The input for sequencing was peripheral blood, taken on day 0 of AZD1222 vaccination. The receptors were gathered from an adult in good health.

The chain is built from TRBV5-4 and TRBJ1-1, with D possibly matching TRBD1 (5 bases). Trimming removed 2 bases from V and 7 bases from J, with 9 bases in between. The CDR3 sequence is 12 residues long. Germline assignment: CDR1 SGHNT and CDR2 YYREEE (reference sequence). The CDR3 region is CASSFLRDEAFF. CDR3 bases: TGTGCCAGCAGCTTCCTCAGGGATGAAGCTTTCTTT.

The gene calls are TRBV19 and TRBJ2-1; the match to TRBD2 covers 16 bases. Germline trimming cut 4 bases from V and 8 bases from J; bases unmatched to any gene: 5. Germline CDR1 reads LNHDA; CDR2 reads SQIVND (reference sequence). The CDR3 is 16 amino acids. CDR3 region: CASSNSGTSGRDEQFF. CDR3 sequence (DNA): TGTGCCAGTAGTAACTCCGGGACTAGCGGGAGGGATGAGCAGTTCTTC.

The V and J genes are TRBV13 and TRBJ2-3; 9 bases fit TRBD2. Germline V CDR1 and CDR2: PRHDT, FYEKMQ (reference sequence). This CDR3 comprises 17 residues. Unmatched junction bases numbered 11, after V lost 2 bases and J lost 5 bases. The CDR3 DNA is TGTGCCAGCAGCTTAAAGCGGGAGGCTCTTGGAGGAGATACGCAGTATTTT. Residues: CASSLKREALGGDTQYF.

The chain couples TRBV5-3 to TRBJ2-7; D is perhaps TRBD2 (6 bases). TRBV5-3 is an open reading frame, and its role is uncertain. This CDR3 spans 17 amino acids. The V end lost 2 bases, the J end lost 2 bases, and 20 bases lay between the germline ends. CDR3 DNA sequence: TGTGCCAGAAGCTTTGTGTTTTGGGCTAGCGAGACCTACGAGCAGTACTTC. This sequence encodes CARSFVFWASETYEQYF.

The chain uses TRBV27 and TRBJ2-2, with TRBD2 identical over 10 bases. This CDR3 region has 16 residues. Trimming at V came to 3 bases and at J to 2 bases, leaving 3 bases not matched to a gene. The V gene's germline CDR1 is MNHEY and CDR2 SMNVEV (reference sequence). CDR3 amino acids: CASSLLAGVNTGELFF. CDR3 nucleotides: TGTGCCAGCAGTTTGCTAGCGGGAGTCAACACCGGGGAGCTGTTTTTT.